This T cell receptor (beta chain) was recovered during a study of T cell responses to AZD1222 COVID-19 vaccine. Using immunoSEQ multiplex PCR, the repertoire was profiled, and TCRdb retains in-frame clones only, with some absent. The sample carries more than 120,000 clones, around 83% recorded once. The V end was cut by 1 base, the J end by 0 bases, with 9 bases between. In germline, CDR1 is MNHNS, CDR2 SASEGT. The CDR3 has 15 residues. Remarks on this clone: The antigen is not known.

Findings and limits, study-wide: Spike-specific TCRs gained breadth and depth after people received two AZD1222 doses.

Sample: peripheral blood, taken 28 days after the second AZD1222 dose. This receptor was taken from an adult who received the AZD1222 COVID-19 vaccine. V and J are TRBV6-1 and TRBJ1-1; no firm D call. CDR3 coding DNA: TGTGCCAGCAGTGAAGGGCAGTGGATGAACACTGAAGCTTTCTTT. Translation: CASSEGQWMNTEAFF.